This T cell receptor (beta chain) was identified during a study of cytomegalovirus exposure and HLA in healthy donors. Study-level findings and limits: DRB1 had the most TCR associations and HLA-C the fewest, a later analysis found, with rates varying by HLA locus. Most TCR beta V segments were productive about 87% or about 30% of the time in an earlier analysis. The study put 150 to 200 TCR beta chains on its list as cytomegalovirus-associated. According to reports, the classifier identified cytomegalovirus status with high specificity and sensitivity.

The CDR3 has 14 residues. Trimming removed 7 bases from V and 0 bases from J, with 13 bases in between. Germline-derived CDR1 and CDR2 are SQVTM and ANQGSEA. The study ran its PCR with 60 Vbeta and 13 Jbeta primers. TCRdb keeps only in-frame clones here, not all; method: immunoSEQ multiplex PCR. Of roughly 150,000 clones in the sample, roughly 83% were seen once. This clone was observed a handful of times. The antigen remains undetermined. The sample was PBMCs. V is TRBV29-1 and J is TRBJ2-1, with D possibly TRBD1 on 6 matching bases. The sequence was collected from a man in his thirties or forties in good health and CMV-seronegative. The CDR3 DNA reads as TGCAGCGCCGAACGGGACAACTCCTACAATGAGCAGTTCTTC. This encodes CSAERDNSYNEQFF.